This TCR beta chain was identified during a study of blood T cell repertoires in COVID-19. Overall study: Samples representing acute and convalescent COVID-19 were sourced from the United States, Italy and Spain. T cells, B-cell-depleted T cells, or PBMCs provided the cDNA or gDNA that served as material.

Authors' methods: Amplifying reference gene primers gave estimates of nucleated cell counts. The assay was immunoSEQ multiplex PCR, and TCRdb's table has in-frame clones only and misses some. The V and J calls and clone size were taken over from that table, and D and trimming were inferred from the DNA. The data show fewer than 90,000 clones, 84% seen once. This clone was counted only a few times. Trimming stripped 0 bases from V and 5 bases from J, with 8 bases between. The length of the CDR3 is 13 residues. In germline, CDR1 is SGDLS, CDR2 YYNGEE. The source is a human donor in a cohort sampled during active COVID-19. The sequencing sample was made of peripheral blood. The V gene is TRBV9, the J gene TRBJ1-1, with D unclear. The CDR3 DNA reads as TGTGCCAGCAGCGTAGATGTCGGGACTGAAGCTTTCTTT. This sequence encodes CASSVDVGTEAFF.